This T cell receptor (beta chain) appears in the sequencing data of a study of OX40 agonist ivuxolimab in advanced cancers. About the study: Every 2 weeks, patients got intravenous ivuxolimab at one of six dose levels (0.01-10 mg/kg). Points from the study as a whole: Clones of CD4+ and CD8+ blood T cells grew by week 6 at doses of 0.1 to 3.0 mg/kg. On average, a greater number of expanded clones characterised CD8+ T cells relative to CD4+.

Worth noting for this clone: Antigen specificity is unknown.

Germline assignment: CDR1 SGHRS and CDR2 YFSETQ. The CDR3 spans 15 residues. Trimming shortened V by 5 bases and J by 1 base, and 13 bases separated the two germline ends. Sequenced by immunoSEQ multiplex PCR; TCRdb stores in-frame clones only, minus some. The sample yields fewer than 80,000 clones, approximately 90% seen once. The sequence came from an adult with an advanced solid tumor such as melanoma, head and neck, liver or kidney cancer. The genes are TRBV5-1 and TRBJ2-1; D is perhaps TRBD1 (7 bases). This specimen consisted of CD4+ or CD8+ T cells sorted from blood, obtained in a trial of the OX40 agonist ivuxolimab. CDR3 in amino acids: CASRNQGGSYNEQFF. CDR3 bases: TGCGCCAGCAGAAATCAGGGGGGATCCTACAATGAGCAGTTCTTC.